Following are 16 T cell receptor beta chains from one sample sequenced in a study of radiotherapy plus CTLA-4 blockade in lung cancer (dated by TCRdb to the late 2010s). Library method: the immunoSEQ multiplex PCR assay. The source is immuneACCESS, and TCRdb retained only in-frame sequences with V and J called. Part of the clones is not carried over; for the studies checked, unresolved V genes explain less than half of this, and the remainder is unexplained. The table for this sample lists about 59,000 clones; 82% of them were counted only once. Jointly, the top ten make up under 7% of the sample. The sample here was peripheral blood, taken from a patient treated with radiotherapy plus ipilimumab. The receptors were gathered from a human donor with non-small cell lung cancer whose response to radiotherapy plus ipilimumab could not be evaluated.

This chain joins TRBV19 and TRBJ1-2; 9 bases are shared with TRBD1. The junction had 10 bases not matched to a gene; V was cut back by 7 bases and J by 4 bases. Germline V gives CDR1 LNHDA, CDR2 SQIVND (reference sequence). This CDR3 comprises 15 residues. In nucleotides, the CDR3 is TGTGCCAGTAAGATAGCCGGGACAGGGACCTATGGCTACACCTTC. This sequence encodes CASKIAGTGTYGYTF.

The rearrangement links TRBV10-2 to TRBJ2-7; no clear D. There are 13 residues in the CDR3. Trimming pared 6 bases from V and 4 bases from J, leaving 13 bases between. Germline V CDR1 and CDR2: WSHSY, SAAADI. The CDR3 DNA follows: TGCGCCAGCAGGAGCAGGAATGGGTACGAGCAGTACTTC. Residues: CASRSRNGYEQYF.

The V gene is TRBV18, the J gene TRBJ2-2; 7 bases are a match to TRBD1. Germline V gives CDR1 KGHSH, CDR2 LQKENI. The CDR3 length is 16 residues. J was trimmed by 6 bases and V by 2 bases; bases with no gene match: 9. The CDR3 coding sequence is TGTGCCAGCTCACCAGCGACAGGGCGATCTGCCGGGGAGCTGTTTTTT. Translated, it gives CASSPATGRSAGELFF.

The CDR3 loop reads CASSPTSDRQFF. CDR3 bases: TGTGCCAGCAGCCCGACCTCGGACAGGCAGTTCTTC. The V call is TRBV7-9, the J call TRBJ2-1; D is possibly TRBD1 (6 bases). The CDR3 is 12 residues long. Germline V gives CDR1 SEHNR, CDR2 FQNEAQ (reference sequence). Trimming stripped 5 bases from V and 12 bases from J, with 14 bases between.

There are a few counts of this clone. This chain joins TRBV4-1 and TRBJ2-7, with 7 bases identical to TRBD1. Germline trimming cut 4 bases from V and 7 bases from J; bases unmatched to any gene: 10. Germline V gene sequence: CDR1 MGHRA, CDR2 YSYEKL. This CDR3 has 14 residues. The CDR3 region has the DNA TGCGCCAGCAGCCCCCGGACAGGTTTAGATGAGCAGTACTTC. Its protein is CASSPRTGLDEQYF.

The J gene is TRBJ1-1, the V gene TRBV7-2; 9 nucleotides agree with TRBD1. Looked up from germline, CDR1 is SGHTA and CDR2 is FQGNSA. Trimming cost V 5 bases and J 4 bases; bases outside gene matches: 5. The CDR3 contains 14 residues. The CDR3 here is CASSQQGAVTEAFF. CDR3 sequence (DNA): TGTGCCAGCAGCCAACAGGGGGCCGTCACTGAAGCTTTCTTT.

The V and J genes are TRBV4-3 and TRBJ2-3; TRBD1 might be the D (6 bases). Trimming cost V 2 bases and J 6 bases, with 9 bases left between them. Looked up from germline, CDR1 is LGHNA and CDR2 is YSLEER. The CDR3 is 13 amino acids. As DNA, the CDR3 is TGCGCCAGCAGCCAATACAGGGCGGATACGCAGTATTTT. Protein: CASSQYRADTQYF.

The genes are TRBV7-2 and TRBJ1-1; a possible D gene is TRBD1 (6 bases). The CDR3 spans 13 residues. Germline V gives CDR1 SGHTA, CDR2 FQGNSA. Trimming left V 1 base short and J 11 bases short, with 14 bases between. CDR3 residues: CASSLGGGGYAFF. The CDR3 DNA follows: TGTGCCAGCAGCTTAGGAGGGGGGGGTTACGCTTTCTTT.

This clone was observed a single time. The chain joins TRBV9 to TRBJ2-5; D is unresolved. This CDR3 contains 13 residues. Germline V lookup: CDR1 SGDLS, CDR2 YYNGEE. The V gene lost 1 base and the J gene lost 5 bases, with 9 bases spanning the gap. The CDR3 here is CASSVYSQETQYF. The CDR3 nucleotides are TGTGCCAGCAGCGTATACAGCCAGGAGACCCAGTACTTC.

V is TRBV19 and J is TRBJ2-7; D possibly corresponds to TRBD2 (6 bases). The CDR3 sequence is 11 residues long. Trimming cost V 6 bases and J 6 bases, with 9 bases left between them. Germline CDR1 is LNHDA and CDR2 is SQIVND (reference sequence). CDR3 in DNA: TGTGCCAGTAGCGGGGGACGCGAGCAGTACTTC. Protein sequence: CASSGGREQYF.

CDR3 protein: CASRPGQNTGELFF. The CDR3 DNA reads as TGTGCCAGCAGACCGGGACAAAACACCGGGGAGCTGTTTTTT. The V call is TRBV6-6, the J call TRBJ2-2; weak D call: TRBD1 (6 bases). V gave up 6 bases and J gave up 2 bases, with 10 bases separating them. This CDR3 contains 14 residues. CDR1 and CDR2 from the germline V gene are MNHNY and SVGAGI (reference sequence).

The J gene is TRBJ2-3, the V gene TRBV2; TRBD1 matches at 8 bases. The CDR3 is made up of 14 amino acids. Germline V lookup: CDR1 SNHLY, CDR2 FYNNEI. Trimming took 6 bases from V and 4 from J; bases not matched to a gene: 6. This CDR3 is CASRRTGFADTQYF. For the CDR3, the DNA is TGTGCCAGCAGAAGGACAGGGTTTGCAGATACGCAGTATTTT.

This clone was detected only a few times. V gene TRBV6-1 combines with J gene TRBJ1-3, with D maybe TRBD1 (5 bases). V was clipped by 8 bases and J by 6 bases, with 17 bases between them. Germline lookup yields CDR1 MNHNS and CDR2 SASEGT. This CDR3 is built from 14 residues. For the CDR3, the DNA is TGTGCCAGCGGGCGGGACTTAGGCGAAAACACCATATATTTT. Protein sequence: CASGRDLGENTIYF.

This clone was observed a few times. The CDR3 sequence: CASSIPGPGLAGGPDEQYF. DNA for the CDR3: TGTGCCAGCTCAATACCGGGACCGGGACTAGCGGGAGGGCCGGACGAGCAGTACTTC. The chain has TRBV18 and TRBJ2-7; 16 bases are shared with TRBD2. The germline CDR1 and CDR2 sequences are KGHSH and LQKENI. Germline trimming cut 5 bases from V and 5 bases from J; bases unmatched to any gene: 15. The CDR3 runs to 19 residues.

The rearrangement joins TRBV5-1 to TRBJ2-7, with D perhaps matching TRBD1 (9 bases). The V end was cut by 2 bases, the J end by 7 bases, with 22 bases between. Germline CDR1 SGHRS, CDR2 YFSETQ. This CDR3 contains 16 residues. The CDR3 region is CASSFGQGREAWEQYF. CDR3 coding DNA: TGCGCCAGCAGCTTCGGACAGGGGCGGGAGGCGTGGGAGCAGTACTTC. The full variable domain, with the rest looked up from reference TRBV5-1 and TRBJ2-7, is KAGVTQTPRYLIKTRGQQVTLSCSPISGHRSVSWYQQTPGQGLQFLFEYFSETQRNKGNFPGRFSGRQFSNSRSEMNVSTLELGDSALYLCASSFGQGREAWEQYFGPGTRLTVT.

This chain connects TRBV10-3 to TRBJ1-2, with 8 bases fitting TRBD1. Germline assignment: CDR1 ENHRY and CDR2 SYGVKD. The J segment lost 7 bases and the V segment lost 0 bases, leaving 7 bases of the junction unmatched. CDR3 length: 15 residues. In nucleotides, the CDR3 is TGTGCCATCAGTGAGTCCGCAGGGGGCGAGGCTGGCTACACCTTC. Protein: CAISESAGGEAGYTF.